Below are 6 T cell receptor beta chains sequenced from a single sample in a study of blood T cell repertoires in COVID-19. Sequenced by immunoSEQ multiplex PCR; TCRdb stores in-frame clones only, minus some. The sample includes 120,000 or so clones, 74% of them seen just once. Sequenced: peripheral blood. These receptors came from a man between 60 and 70 years old with acute or convalescent COVID-19.

The chain employs TRBV12-5 and TRBJ2-5; D ambiguous. The V end lost 3 bases, the J end lost 10 bases, and 12 bases lay between the germline ends. Germline V gene sequence: CDR1 LGHNT, CDR2 FRNRAP. This CDR3 has 12 amino acids. CDR3 sequence reads: CASGFEIGGQYF. CDR3 nucleotides: TGTGCTAGTGGTTTCGAGATAGGCGGCCAGTACTTC.

The table lists this clone with a few counts. The chain joins TRBV30 to TRBJ2-5; a weak D match, TRBD2 (6 bases). V dropped 0 bases and J dropped 5 bases, with 19 bases sitting between them. The CDR3 sequence is 16 residues long. Germline loops: CDR1 GTSNPN, CDR2 SVGIG (reference sequence). As DNA, the CDR3 is TGTGCCTGGAGTGTATCCGGGAGTAGGCTGCGGGAGACCCAGTACTTC. It encodes CAWSVSGSRLRETQYF.

V and J are TRBV6-6 and TRBJ1-1, with TRBD1 matching 7 bases. V lost 2 bases, J lost 4 bases, and 10 bases stayed unmatched. CDR1 and CDR2 from the germline V gene are MNHNY and SVGAGI (reference sequence). The CDR3 spans 16 residues. CDR3 DNA: TGTGCCAGCAGTTACATCTCCGGGACAGCCGGCACTGAAGCTTTCTTT. Its translation: CASSYISGTAGTEAFF.

The chain uses TRBV24-1 and TRBJ2-1; 15 bases match TRBD2. After removal of 4 bases from V and 10 bases from J, the junction contained 10 bases not matched to a gene. There are 17 residues in the CDR3. The germline CDR1 and CDR2 sequences are KGHDR and SFDVKD. CDR3: CATSDPGLAGGPREQFF. CDR3 in DNA: TGTGCCACCAGTGACCCCGGACTAGCGGGAGGGCCGAGGGAGCAGTTCTTC.

The rearrangement joins TRBV19 to TRBJ2-1, with 7 nucleotides matching TRBD2. Germline-derived CDR1 and CDR2 are LNHDA and SQIVND (reference sequence). CDR3 length: 14 residues. Trimming at V came to 5 bases and at J to 5 bases, leaving 6 bases not matched to a gene. CDR3 sequence (DNA): TGTGCCAGTAGTGGCCGGGACTACCACAATGAGCAGTTCTTC. As protein: CASSGRDYHNEQFF.

The V call is TRBV19, the J call TRBJ2-5, with 7 bases aligning to TRBD2. The germline V gene encodes CDR1 LNHDA and CDR2 SQIVND (reference sequence). The V segment lost 9 bases and the J segment 2 bases; nucleotides outside the gene matches: 9. The CDR3 spans 14 residues. In nucleotides, the CDR3 is TGTGCCAGCACCAACGGGGGGATGCAAGAGACCCAGTACTTC. Protein: CASTNGGMQETQYF.